This passage covers 29 T cell receptor beta chains from one sample sequenced in a study of blood T cell repertoires in COVID-19. Sequencing used immunoSEQ multiplex PCR; TCRdb keeps in-frame clones, though not all of them. The table records roughly 230,000 clones, approximately 84% of them present only once. The sample consisted of PBMCs or T cells enriched from blood (not recorded which). The receptors come from a man aged 50-59 years who had recovered from COVID-19.

Turning to this clone: The sample carries other DNA sequences with the same CDR3. For the CDR3, the DNA is TGTGCCAGCAGCCAAGTAACTGGCGAGCAGTACTTC. Translated: CASSQVTGEQYF. V and J are TRBV3-1 (or the pseudogene TRBV3-2) and TRBJ2-7, with D unresolved. The germline gives CDR1 LGHDT, CDR2 YNNKEL (reference sequence). The CDR3 loop spans 12 amino acids. V shed 1 base and J shed 6 bases, with 7 bases lying between them.

There are a few counts of this clone. This chain connects TRBV11-2 to TRBJ1-1; 9 nucleotides match TRBD1. The CDR3 length is 15 residues. V gave up 5 bases and J gave up 7 bases; unmatched junction bases: 11. In germline, CDR1 is SGHAT, CDR2 FQNNGV. The CDR3 here is CASSVSRGQGNEAFF. The CDR3 DNA reads as TGTGCCAGCAGCGTGAGCCGCGGACAGGGGAATGAAGCTTTCTTT.

The chain couples TRBV9 to TRBJ2-2; D not certain. The V gene lost 4 bases and the J gene lost 0 bases, with 13 bases spanning the gap. This CDR3 has 16 amino acids. Germline assignment: CDR1 SGDLS and CDR2 YYNGEE. The CDR3 region has the DNA TGTGCCAGCAGCCCTAGTGGGTTGACGAACACCGGGGAGCTGTTTTTT. Its translation: CASSPSGLTNTGELFF.

This sequence joins TRBV18 and TRBJ1-2; the D gene is possibly TRBD1 (5 bases). Per germline, CDR1 KGHSH and CDR2 LQKENI. The CDR3 length is 13 residues. Trimming took 1 base from V and 7 from J, leaving 10 bases between them. The CDR3 protein is CASSPLKRGGYTF. The CDR3 nucleotides are TGTGCCAGCTCACCACTAAAAAGGGGTGGCTACACCTTC.

In nucleotides, the CDR3 is TGCGCCAGCAGCCAAGATATTAGGGCAGGGAAAAATCACGAGCAGTACTTC. This gives the protein CASSQDIRAGKNHEQYF. This sequence joins TRBV4-3 and TRBJ2-7; D may be TRBD1 (5 bases). The CDR3 totals 17 residues. Trimming took off 0 bases at V and 5 bases at J, with 20 bases between the two ends. Germline V gene data show CDR1 as LGHNA and CDR2 as YSLEER.

In this sample, this clone turned up a few times. The chain is built from TRBV4-1 and TRBJ1-5, with 8 bases matching TRBD1. Germline V gene data show CDR1 as MGHRA and CDR2 as YSYEKL. V shed 3 bases, J shed 1 base, and the junction held 5 bases outside the gene matches. The CDR3 length is 16 residues. CDR3 protein: CASSQTGVLSNQPQHF. CDR3 DNA sequence: TGCGCCAGCAGCCAGACAGGGGTGTTGAGCAATCAGCCCCAGCATTTT.

J is TRBJ1-5 and V is TRBV5-1; the D gene is possibly TRBD1 (5 bases). V was cut by 7 bases and J by 1 base, with 18 bases left in between. Germline-derived CDR1 and CDR2 are SGHRS and YFSETQ. The CDR3 contains 16 residues. This CDR3 is CASGGNRGKSNQPQHF. Written as DNA, the CDR3 is TGCGCCAGCGGGGGGAATAGGGGAAAGAGCAATCAGCCCCAGCATTTT.

V usage is TRBV4-1 and J usage is TRBJ2-2; TRBD2 matches at 13 bases. The length of the CDR3 is 16 residues. Germline CDR1 is MGHRA and CDR2 is YSYEKL. V was pared by 4 bases and J by 7 bases, with 6 bases of the junction left unmatched. The DNA of the CDR3 is TGCGCCAGCAGCCCTGGACTAGCGGGAGTGAACGGGGAGCTGTTTTTT. Amino acids: CASSPGLAGVNGELFF.

The gene calls are TRBV5-1 and TRBJ2-4; 8 bases map to TRBD1. The CDR3 has 16 amino acids. J was trimmed by 5 bases and V by 4 bases; bases with no gene match: 11. Germline V gene data show CDR1 as SGHRS and CDR2 as YFSETQ. CDR3 region: CASSRGGRGLENIQYF. The CDR3 nucleotides read TGCGCCAGCAGCCGAGGGGGCAGGGGGCTAGAAAACATTCAGTACTTC.

This clone appeared a single time. This sequence joins TRBV6-5 and TRBJ1-2, with a tentative D call TRBD1 (6 bases). The germline V and J ends were trimmed by 7 bases and 2 bases, with 8 bases remaining between them. CDR1 is MNHEY and CDR2 is SVGAGI in the germline V gene. This CDR3 spans 12 amino acids. CDR3 coding DNA: TGTGCCAGCATGACAGGAAACTATGGCTACACCTTC. Its translation: CASMTGNYGYTF.

The V and J genes are TRBV7-3 and TRBJ2-6; no firm D call. There are 15 residues in the CDR3. Trimming removed 2 bases from V and 1 base from J, with 6 bases in between. CDR1 is SGHTA, CDR2 FQGTGA, per germline. As DNA, the CDR3 is TGTGCCAGCAGCTTAGAACGGTCTGGGGCCAACGTCCTGACTTTC. This gives the protein CASSLERSGANVLTF.

V and J are TRBV9 and TRBJ2-2, with TRBD1 as a possible D gene (5 bases). The CDR3 is 13 residues long. Trimming removed 2 bases at V and 7 bases at J, with 9 bases between. The germline V gene has CDR1 SGDLS and CDR2 YYNGEE. For the CDR3, the DNA is TGTGCCAGCAGCGTTACCAGGGTCGGGGAGCTGTTTTTT. Translation: CASSVTRVGELFF.

This chain links TRBV27 with TRBJ1-5, with 7 bases fitting TRBD1. This CDR3 has 14 residues. The germline V gene encodes CDR1 MNHEY and CDR2 SMNVEV (reference sequence). J gave up 4 bases and V 4 bases, and 4 bases lay outside the gene matches. The CDR3 DNA reads TGTGCCAGCAGTTATGGGACAGCGAATCAGCCCCAGCATTTT. The encoded protein is CASSYGTANQPQHF.

This chain connects TRBV4-2 to TRBJ1-4; D possibly corresponds to TRBD1 (5 bases). V was shortened by 4 bases and J by 7 bases, with 16 bases between the two germline ends. This CDR3 has 15 amino acids. Germline CDR1 and CDR2: LGHNA and YNFKEQ. CDR3 region: CASSPSARQGEKLFF. CDR3 in DNA: TGTGCCAGCAGCCCGAGTGCCCGGCAGGGTGAAAAACTGTTTTTT.

The rearrangement links TRBV15 to TRBJ2-5, with TRBD2 matching over 13 bases. Germline CDR1 is LNHNV and CDR2 is YYDKDF (reference sequence). V was pared by 1 base and J by 5 bases, with 7 bases of the junction left unmatched. This CDR3 is built from 17 residues. The CDR3 DNA is TGTGCCACCAGCAGAGGGGCGACTAGCGGGGGGATGGAGACCCAGTACTTC. It encodes CATSRGATSGGMETQYF.

The chain links TRBV19 to TRBJ2-5; 8 bases fit TRBD2. Looked up from germline, CDR1 is LNHDA and CDR2 is SQIVND (reference sequence). V shed 5 bases, J shed 4 bases, and the junction held 12 bases outside the gene matches. This CDR3 has 16 residues. The chain's CDR3 is CASSLAGGVGGETQYF. The CDR3 DNA follows: TGTGCCAGTAGTTTGGCGGGAGGAGTCGGAGGAGAGACCCAGTACTTC. Combining the CDR3 with reference TRBV19 and TRBJ2-5 gives the whole variable domain DGGITQSPKYLFRKEGQNVTLSCEQNLNHDAMYWYRQDPGQGLRLIYYSQIVNDFQKGDIAEGYSVSREKKESFPLTVTSAQKNPTAFYLCASSLAGGVGGETQYFGPGTRLLVL.

The chain links TRBV14 to TRBJ1-2; D possibly corresponds to TRBD1 (6 bases). The V end was cut by 4 bases, the J end by 4 bases, with 13 bases between. This CDR3 contains 14 residues. The germline V gene encodes CDR1 SGHDN and CDR2 FVKESK. The CDR3 DNA reads TGTGCCAGCAGCCCAGGGGCGGTTATCTATGGCTACACCTTC. The encoded protein is CASSPGAVIYGYTF.

This chain connects TRBV19 to TRBJ1-1; the D gene is possibly TRBD1 (6 bases). V shed 0 bases and J shed 5 bases, with 13 bases lying between them. This CDR3 spans 15 amino acids. Per the germline V gene, CDR1 is LNHDA and CDR2 is SQIVND (reference sequence). The CDR3 reads CASSIESTRGTEAFF. The CDR3 bases are TGTGCCAGTAGTATAGAGTCCACTAGGGGGACTGAAGCTTTCTTT. Variable domain in full (rest from reference TRBV19 and TRBJ1-1): DGGITQSPKYLFRKEGQNVTLSCEQNLNHDAMYWYRQDPGQGLRLIYYSQIVNDFQKGDIAEGYSVSREKKESFPLTVTSAQKNPTAFYLCASSIESTRGTEAFFGQGTRLTVV.

The chain couples TRBV30 to TRBJ2-7, with TRBD2 identical over 8 bases. Trimming took 2 bases from V and 1 from J; bases not matched to a gene: 7. Germline CDR1 GTSNPN, CDR2 SVGIG (reference sequence). CDR3 length: 15 residues. The CDR3 loop is CAWSFAGGPSYEQYF. As DNA, the CDR3 is TGTGCCTGGAGTTTCGCGGGGGGCCCTTCCTACGAGCAGTACTTC.

The V call is TRBV9, the J call TRBJ2-3; TRBD2 matches 10 bases. J was trimmed by 5 bases and V by 0 bases; bases with no gene match: 6. Germline V gene data show CDR1 as SGDLS and CDR2 as YYNGEE. The length of the CDR3 is 16 residues. CDR3 region: CASSVGPSGGGDTQYF. In DNA, the CDR3 is TGTGCCAGCAGCGTAGGGCCCAGCGGGGGGGGAGATACGCAGTATTTT.

This sequence joins TRBV19 and TRBJ1-3, with D possibly TRBD1 on 5 matching bases. V shed 4 bases and J shed 0 bases, with 10 bases lying between them. Germline assignment: CDR1 LNHDA and CDR2 SQIVND (reference sequence). The CDR3 runs to 15 residues. DNA of the CDR3: TGTGCCAGTAGTACGACAGCGTTCTCTGGAAACACCATATATTTT. It yields the protein CASSTTAFSGNTIYF. Using reference TRBV19 and TRBJ1-3 for the parts outside the CDR3, the full variable domain is DGGITQSPKYLFRKEGQNVTLSCEQNLNHDAMYWYRQDPGQGLRLIYYSQIVNDFQKGDIAEGYSVSREKKESFPLTVTSAQKNPTAFYLCASSTTAFSGNTIYFGEGSWLTVV.

The chain carries TRBV5-1 and TRBJ2-3; D is unresolved. The CDR3 spans 13 residues. Per germline, CDR1 SGHRS and CDR2 YFSETQ. V lost 5 bases and J lost 0, with 7 bases in between. The CDR3 DNA sequence: TGCGCCAGCAGTCAGGCTAGCACAGATACGCAGTATTTT. Protein product: CASSQASTDTQYF.

The genes are TRBV28 and TRBJ2-7; weak D call: TRBD1 (6 bases). This CDR3 spans 14 amino acids. Between the trimmed V and J ends, which lost 7 bases and 6 bases, there was a span of 19 bases. Per germline, CDR1 MDHEN and CDR2 SYDVKM. The CDR3: CASMGAGALGEQYF. The CDR3 nucleotides are TGTGCCAGCATGGGGGCAGGGGCGCTCGGCGAGCAGTACTTC.

The chain combines TRBV5-1 with TRBJ1-1, with D perhaps matching TRBD1 (6 bases). This CDR3 has 15 amino acids. V was trimmed by 2 bases and J by 3 bases, leaving 14 bases between them. Germline lookup yields CDR1 SGHRS and CDR2 YFSETQ. In DNA, the CDR3 is TGCGCCAGCAGCTTACAGGGAAACAGTGACACTGAAGCTTTCTTT. Translating it yields CASSLQGNSDTEAFF.

In its sample, this clone was seen a few times. The CDR3 spells CASSLRPLNTEAFF. DNA for the CDR3: TGTGCCAGCAGTTTGAGGCCGTTGAACACTGAAGCTTTCTTT. The chain recombines TRBV6-2 or TRBV6-3 with TRBJ1-1, with no clear D. CDR1 is MNHEY and CDR2 is SVGEGT in the germline V gene. CDR3 length equals 14 residues. The V end was cut by 4 bases, the J end by 0 bases, with 9 bases between.

V and J are TRBV14 and TRBJ2-7, with TRBD2 matching 8 bases. CDR3 length: 16 amino acids. The ends lost 1 base at V and 3 bases at J; junction bases unmatched: 8. The germline V gene encodes CDR1 SGHDN and CDR2 FVKESK. Written as DNA, the CDR3 is TGTGCCAGCAGCCAAGGTCCCACTAGCGGTAACTACGAGCAGTACTTC. It yields the protein CASSQGPTSGNYEQYF.

This clone turned up a few times. The chain has TRBV19 and TRBJ1-1; D remains unclear. The germline CDR1 and CDR2 sequences are LNHDA and SQIVND (reference sequence). V dropped 3 bases and J dropped 4 bases, with 9 bases sitting between them. The CDR3 sequence is 13 residues long. In DNA form, the CDR3 reads TGTGCCAGTAGTATGACGGGTGGCACTGAAGCTTTCTTT. Its translation is CASSMTGGTEAFF.

CDR3 region: CASSHFQGSYGYTF. CDR3 nucleotide sequence: TGTGCCAGCAGCCATTTTCAGGGTAGCTATGGCTACACCTTC. This chain uses TRBV3-1 (or the pseudogene TRBV3-2) with TRBJ1-2; TRBD1 is a possible D gene (5 bases). CDR3 size: 14 residues. Germline values: CDR1 LGHDT, CDR2 YNNKEL (reference sequence). V dropped 3 bases and J dropped 4 bases, with 12 bases sitting between them.

Notes on this clone: The junction shows a germline mismatch at one end, possibly a read error. The chain carries TRBV7-7 and TRBJ2-2, with 7 bases identical to TRBD2. The CDR3 is 16 amino acids. Germline V CDR1 and CDR2: SSHAT, FNYEAQ (reference sequence). As DNA, the CDR3 is TGTGCTAGCAGTCTCCTGGCTAGCGGGAACACCGGGGAGCTGTTTTTT. It codes for CASSLLASGNTGELFF.